The table lists the clone carrying this T cell receptor (beta chain) with a few counts. These data come from a study of blood T cell repertoires in COVID-19. In the study overall: The study drew acute and convalescent COVID-19 samples from the United States, Italy and Spain. T cells, B-cell-depleted T cells, or PBMCs supplied cDNA or gDNA.

The CDR3 has 14 amino acids. V lost 2 bases to trimming and J lost 10 bases, with 16 bases between them. CDR1 and CDR2 from the germline V gene are KGHDR and SFDVKD. In the authors' workflow: Reference gene primer amplification yielded estimated nucleated cell counts. Data came from immunoSEQ multiplex PCR; TCRdb stores just in-frame clones and leaves some out. That table is the source of V, J and clone size, and D and trimming were worked out from the DNA. This table holds 60,000 to 95,000 clones, 90% found once. The sample comprised peripheral blood. This TCR derives from an elderly woman with active or convalescent COVID-19. The chain combines TRBV24-1 with TRBJ1-1; D unresolved. CDR3: CATSDSQSWAAAFF. The CDR3 DNA reads as TGTGCCACCAGTGATTCACAAAGTTGGGCCGCAGCTTTCTTT.